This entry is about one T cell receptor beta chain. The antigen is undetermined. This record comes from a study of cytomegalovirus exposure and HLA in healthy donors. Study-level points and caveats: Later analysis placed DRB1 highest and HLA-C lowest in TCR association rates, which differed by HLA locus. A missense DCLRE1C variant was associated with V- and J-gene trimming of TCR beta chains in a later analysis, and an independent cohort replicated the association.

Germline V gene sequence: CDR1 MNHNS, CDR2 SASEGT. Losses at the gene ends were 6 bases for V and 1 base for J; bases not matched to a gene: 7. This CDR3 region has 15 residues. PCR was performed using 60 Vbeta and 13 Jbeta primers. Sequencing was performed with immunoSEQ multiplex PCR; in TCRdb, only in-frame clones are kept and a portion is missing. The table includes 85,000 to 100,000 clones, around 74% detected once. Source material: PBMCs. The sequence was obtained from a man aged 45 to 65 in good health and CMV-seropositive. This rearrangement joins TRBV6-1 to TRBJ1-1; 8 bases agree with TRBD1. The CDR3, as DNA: TGTGCCAGCAGACTCCTCGGACAGGGGAACACTGAAGCTTTCTTT. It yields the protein CASRLLGQGNTEAFF.